This entry concerns a single T cell receptor beta chain. After removal of 6 bases from V and 5 bases from J, the junction contained 10 bases not matched to a gene. CDR1 and CDR2 from the germline V gene are MRHNA and SNTAGT. The CDR3 consists of 16 residues. This record comes from a study of T cell changes during pregnancy in multiple sclerosis. Here immunoSEQ multiplex PCR was the method, and the copy in TCRdb shows in-frame clones only, minus some. The data show around 100,000 clones, approximately 90% seen once. The material sequenced was peripheral blood, taken in the third trimester of pregnancy. V usage is TRBV6-4 and J usage is TRBJ2-1, with 10 nucleotides matching TRBD2. The receptor was derived from a female donor with multiple sclerosis, enrolled in a pregnancy study. CDR3 sequence: CASSLAGAFRDNEQFF. The CDR3 region has the DNA TGTGCCAGCAGCCTAGCGGGGGCCTTCCGGGACAATGAGCAGTTCTTC.